This entry lists 15 T cell receptor beta chains sequenced from one sample in a study of blood T cells in healthy people across ages. Through a sample-barcoded 5' primer and a J-beta primer mix, a second PCR was run for roughly 6 to 11 cycles. In TCRdb, the 5' RACE reads were re-called with MiXCR into one record per CDR3 protein. This repertoire shows roughly 720,000 distinct CDR3 sequences, roughly 53% found once; its top ten account for about 38%. Material for sequencing was blood. The receptors were sampled from an elderly man in good health.

V gene TRBV6-6 combines with J gene TRBJ2-7; 9 nucleotides match TRBD2. The CDR3 has 15 amino acids. With 8 bases clipped from V and 6 bases from J, the junction kept 14 bases outside the gene matches. Germline lookup yields CDR1 MNHNY and CDR2 SVGAGI (reference sequence). CDR3 sequence (DNA): TGTGCCAGCGGTTCACCGGGACTAGCAGGAGGCGAGCAGTACTTC. Translation: CASGSPGLAGGEQYF.

About this clonotype: A read error may explain this, as a much larger clone is one base away. CDR3 amino acids: CSVVRDSGRAVKRYEQYF. CDR3 nucleotide sequence: TGCAGCGTTGTACGCGATAGCGGGAGGGCCGTCAAGCGGTACGAGCAGTACTTC. The chain employs TRBV29-1 and TRBJ2-4; 11 bases match TRBD2. The better agreement between TRBJ2-7 and the DNA end casts doubt on the J call. The CDR3 covers 18 residues. CDR1 is SQVTM and CDR2 is ANQGSEA in the germline V gene.

The V gene is TRBV5-1, the J gene TRBJ2-1; 9 nucleotides agree with TRBD2. This CDR3 spans 16 amino acids. The ends lost 4 bases at V and 5 bases at J; junction bases unmatched: 10. Germline V gene data show CDR1 as SGHRS and CDR2 as YFSETQ. For the CDR3, the DNA is TGCGCCAGCAGCGCCCGTCCGGGCGGGAGGGACAATGAGCAGTTCTTC. Its translation: CASSARPGGRDNEQFF.

The chain links TRBV20-1 to TRBJ2-3; 9 positions match TRBD2. Germline CDR1 is DFQATT and CDR2 is SNEGSKA (reference sequence). This CDR3 is 17 amino acids long. With V trimmed by 5 bases and J by 0 bases, 12 bases remained unmatched. The CDR3 DNA reads TGCAGTGCTTACGGACTAGCGAGGGGTTTTAGCACAGATACGCAGTATTTT. As protein: CSAYGLARGFSTDTQYF.

This clonotype has a single count. CDR3 nucleotides: TGCGCCAGCAGCTTGGTCGGAACCAACTATGGCTACACCTTC. Protein: CASSLVGTNYGYTF. The chain links TRBV5-1 to TRBJ1-2; D gene uncertain. The length of the CDR3 is 14 residues. The V gene's germline CDR1 is SGHRS and CDR2 YFSETQ. The V gene lost 0 bases and the J gene lost 2 bases, with 8 bases spanning the gap.

V is TRBV7-6 and J is TRBJ2-1, with 14 nucleotides matching TRBD2. CDR3 length: 18 amino acids. Germline lookup yields CDR1 SGHVS and CDR2 FNYEAQ. Trimming took 0 bases from V and 10 from J; bases not matched to a gene: 11. CDR3: CASSLALTSGRAFGEQFF. Here the CDR3 DNA reads TGTGCCAGCAGCTTAGCTTTGACTAGCGGGAGGGCCTTCGGGGAGCAGTTCTTC. Full variable domain (rest looked up from reference TRBV7-6 and TRBJ2-1): GAGVSQSPRYKVTKRGQDVALRCDPISGHVSLYWYRQALGQGPEFLTYFNYEAQQDKSGLPNDRFSAERPEGSISTLTIQRTEQRDSAMYRCASSLALTSGRAFGEQFFGPGTRLTVL.

The rearrangement links TRBV5-1 to TRBJ2-4; D assignment may be TRBD1 or TRBD2 (5 bases each). TRBJ2-7 matches the DNA end more closely, so the J call is doubtful. The CDR3 spans 14 residues. Germline values: CDR1 SGHRS, CDR2 YFSETQ. CDR3 in DNA: TGCGCCAGCAGCTCCGGGGCCCTAGTCCACGAGCAGTACTTC. The encoded protein is CASSSGALVHEQYF.

This clonotype was picked up a small number of times. The chain has TRBV20-1 and TRBJ1-2; D is undetermined. The CDR3 extends over 9 amino acids. V gave up 6 bases and J gave up 7 bases, with 6 bases separating them. Germline-derived CDR1 and CDR2 are DFQATT and SNEGSKA (reference sequence). CDR3 coding DNA: TGCAGTGCCAGTTTTGGCTACACCTTC. This gives the protein CSASFGYTF.

This clonotype showed up just a few times. The J gene is TRBJ2-3, the V gene TRBV20-1, with a weak D call TRBD2 (6 bases). Germline V CDR1 and CDR2: DFQATT, SNEGSKA (reference sequence). The CDR3 consists of 8 residues. CDR3 sequence reads: CNGRYAYF. The CDR3 bases are TGCAACGGGAGATACGCGTATTTT.

The chain employs TRBV28 and TRBJ2-5, with a tentative D call TRBD2 (5 bases). The germline V and J ends were trimmed by 7 bases and 9 bases, with 21 bases remaining between them. The CDR3 spans 14 residues. CDR1 MDHEN and CDR2 SYDVKM come from the germline V gene. For the CDR3, the DNA is TGTGCCAGCATCCAAGTCTGGGGTCTCGGGGCCCAGTACTTC. It specifies CASIQVWGLGAQYF.

The J gene is TRBJ2-5, the V gene TRBV9; 7 bases match TRBD2. This CDR3 region has 15 residues. V shed 0 bases and J 5 bases; nucleotides not matched to a gene: 7. Germline V gives CDR1 SGDLS, CDR2 YYNGEE. The CDR3 DNA follows: TGTGCCAGCAGCGTAGTCGGCGGGAGTATCGAGACCCAGTACTTC. It encodes CASSVVGGSIETQYF.

This clonotype was counted a few times. The chain uses TRBV20-1 and TRBJ2-3, with D perhaps TRBD2 (6 bases). V lost 6 bases, J lost 4 bases, and 11 bases lay in between. CDR3 length equals 12 residues. CDR1 and CDR2 (germline): DFQATT, SNEGSKA (reference sequence). In DNA form, the CDR3 reads TGCAGTGCCCGGGAGAGGGCAGATACGCAGTATTTT. Protein sequence: CSARERADTQYF.

This clonotype has more than one count but fewer than ten. This chain connects TRBV5-1 to TRBJ2-3; D gene ambiguous. The germline V gene has CDR1 SGHRS and CDR2 YFSETQ. V was trimmed by 6 bases and J by 0 bases, leaving 14 bases between them. The CDR3 is 15 residues long. For the CDR3, the DNA is TGCGCCAGCAACCCCGGTTCGACTAGCACAGATACGCAGTATTTT. This sequence encodes CASNPGSTSTDTQYF.

This clonotype was recorded many times. The chain links TRBV12-3 or TRBV12-4 to TRBJ1-2; a possible D gene is TRBD1 (5 bases). V lost 4 bases and J lost 4, with 16 bases in between. There are 15 residues in the CDR3. In nucleotides, the CDR3 is TGTGCCAGCAGTTCCCTCCGGGGGAATGGCTATGGCTACACCTTC. It specifies CASSSLRGNGYGYTF.

This clonotype has more than one count but fewer than ten. The chain combines TRBV10-2 with TRBJ2-6; the D is unclear. Germline values: CDR1 WSHSY, CDR2 SAAADI. Trimming stripped 5 bases from V and 4 bases from J, with 12 bases between. The CDR3 is made up of 15 amino acids. CDR3 bases: TGCGCCAGCAGTACGACATTCTCCGGGGCCAACGTCCTGACTTTC. Its protein product is CASSTTFSGANVLTF.